A selection of T cell receptor beta chains follows, all from one sample in a study of T cells in Graves' hyperthyroidism and ophthalmopathy. One entry per CDR3 protein results from TCRdb running MiXCR on the multiplex PCR reads. This table holds about half a million distinct CDR3 sequences, approximately 25% found once. What was sequenced was blood. The receptors shown here come from a woman aged 25 to 45 with Graves' ophthalmopathy. CDR3s include the opening cysteine and the closing phenylalanine or tryptophan. Each record gives: J gene, V gene, D gene, clone size, CDR3 DNA, CDR3 protein. The D gene is left open where the match is weak. Size is stated for part of the rows, as once, few or many counts, or as a class when the clone is expanded.

J: TRBJ1-1; V: TRBV12-3/TRBV12-4; D: .; size: many; DNA: TGTGCCAGCAGGGGCCGATCCCCTGAAGCTTTCTTT; CDR3: CASRGRSPEAFF
J: TRBJ1-5; V: TRBV12-3/TRBV12-4; D: .; size: many; DNA: TGTGCCAGCAGTTTAAGGGCTTCGGGCAATCAGCCCCAGCATTTT; CDR3: CASSLRASGNQPQHF
J: TRBJ2-7; V: TRBV20-1; D: .; size: .; DNA: TGCAGTGCTAGGCTCCGACACGAGCAGTACTTC; CDR3: CSARLRHEQYF
J: TRBJ2-7; V: TRBV6-2/TRBV6-3; D: .; size: many; DNA: TGTGCCAGCACGCCGGGTGGGCGACAGGTTCCTCAGCAGTACTTC; CDR3: CASTPGGRQVPQQYF
J: TRBJ2-5; V: TRBV3-1; D: .; size: many; DNA: TGTGCCAGCAGCCATGCAGAAAAGGAGACCCAGTACTTC; CDR3: CASSHAEKETQYF
J: TRBJ1-2; V: TRBV10-1; D: .; size: .; DNA: TGCGCCAGCAGTGAGTCGAGCCGAGGGATGTGGGGCTACACCTTC; CDR3: CASSESSRGMWGYTF
J: TRBJ2-5; V: TRBV7-2; D: .; size: .; DNA: TGTGCCAGCAGCGCGGCGCCTTTAGAGACCCAGTACTTC; CDR3: CASSAAPLETQYF
J: TRBJ2-7; V: TRBV20-1; D: TRBD1; size: many; DNA: TGCAGTGCAAGACAGGGGATCGAGCAGTACTTC; CDR3: CSARQGIEQYF
J: TRBJ2-7; V: TRBV5-1; D: .; size: .; DNA: TGCGCCAGCAGCTTTGGCGGCGACGGACAGCAGTACTTC; CDR3: CASSFGGDGQQYF
J: TRBJ2-7; V: TRBV6-1; D: .; size: .; DNA: TGTGCCACGGGTCGGTATAAGACAGTTCACGAGCAGTACTTC; CDR3: CATGRYKTVHEQYF
J: TRBJ2-5; V: TRBV7-9; D: .; size: many; DNA: TGTGCCAGCAGCTTAGCGGACTACACGGGGGAGACCCAGTACTTC; CDR3: CASSLADYTGETQYF
J: TRBJ2-7; V: TRBV6-1; D: .; size: many; DNA: TGTGCCAGCAGTGATTTCAGGGCGGACTACGAGCAGTACTTC; CDR3: CASSDFRADYEQYF
J: TRBJ2-7; V: TRBV6-5; D: .; size: many; DNA: TGTGCCAGCAGTAACGCCGATATCTCCTACGAGCAGTACTTC; CDR3: CASSNADISYEQYF
J: TRBJ2-7; V: TRBV20-1; D: TRBD1; size: many; DNA: TGCAGTGCTAGAACAGGGGGCGGTCTCTCCTACGAGCAGTACTTC; CDR3: CSARTGGGLSYEQYF
J: TRBJ1-1; V: TRBV28; D: .; size: many; DNA: TGTGCCAGCAGTTTAAAGACAGGCATACCAGACACTGAAGCTTTCTTT; CDR3: CASSLKTGIPDTEAFF
J: TRBJ1-3; V: TRBV3-1; D: .; size: .; DNA: TGTGCCAGCAGCCAAGATGGGGGTGCTGGAAACACCATATATTTT; CDR3: CASSQDGGAGNTIYF
J: TRBJ2-2; V: TRBV28; D: .; size: few; DNA: TGTGCCAGCAGTTCAGGGGCGAATGGCGGGGAGCTGTTTTTT; CDR3: CASSSGANGGELFF
J: TRBJ2-7; V: TRBV2; D: .; size: many; DNA: TGTGCCAGGGCATACAACTACTCCTACGAGCAGTACTTC; CDR3: CARAYNYSYEQYF
J: TRBJ1-2; V: TRBV28; D: .; size: few; DNA: TGTGCCAGCACGGACACCAACTATGGCTACACCTTC; CDR3: CASTDTNYGYTF
J: TRBJ1-5; V: TRBV15; D: .; size: few; DNA: TGTGCCACCAGCACCACTGTCTACAATCAGCCCCAGCATTTT; CDR3: CATSTTVYNQPQHF
J: TRBJ1-1; V: TRBV6-1; D: TRBD1; size: many; DNA: TGTGCCAGCACCGGGACAGCGCCGAACACTGAAGCTTTCTTT; CDR3: CASTGTAPNTEAFF
J: TRBJ2-7; V: TRBV20-1; D: TRBD2; size: few; DNA: TGCAGTGCTAGAGATCACCTAGCGGGCCTCTACGAGCAGTACTTC; CDR3: CSARDHLAGLYEQYF
J: TRBJ2-2; V: TRBV7-3; D: .; size: many; DNA: TGTGCCAGCAGCTCACTGGTGAACACCGGGGAGCTGTTTTTT; CDR3: CASSSLVNTGELFF
J: TRBJ2-7; V: TRBV7-2; D: TRBD1; size: .; DNA: TGTGCCAGCAGCTTAGACCAGGGGGCGTACGAGCAGTACTTC; CDR3: CASSLDQGAYEQYF
J: TRBJ1-2; V: TRBV6-5; D: .; size: many; DNA: TGTGCCAGCAGTTACGACCCGACAATGAGCGGCTACACCTTC; CDR3: CASSYDPTMSGYTF
J: TRBJ1-1; V: TRBV12-3/TRBV12-4; D: .; size: few; DNA: TGTGCCAGCAGTTTACTCAGCAGGCAAGAGGCTTTCTTT; CDR3: CASSLLSRQEAFF
J: TRBJ1-1; V: TRBV6-5; D: .; size: .; DNA: TGTGCCAGCAGTTTCGATTTCATGAACACTGAAGCTTTCTTT; CDR3: CASSFDFMNTEAFF
J: TRBJ2-7; V: TRBV12-3/TRBV12-4; D: TRBD1; size: few; DNA: TGTGCCAGCAGTTTAGGCGGGACAGGGTCAGGGGGCGAGCAGTACTTC; CDR3: CASSLGGTGSGGEQYF
J: TRBJ2-7; V: TRBV20-1; D: .; size: many; DNA: TGCAGTGCTAAAGGGTATTTTATCGAGCAGTACTTC; CDR3: CSAKGYFIEQYF
J: TRBJ2-7; V: TRBV12-3/TRBV12-4; D: TRBD1; size: many; DNA: TGTGCCAGCAGAGGACAGGGGGCTACCTACGAGCAGTACTTC; CDR3: CASRGQGATYEQYF
J: TRBJ2-7; V: TRBV3-1; D: .; size: .; DNA: TGTGCCAGCAGCCCCGACTCGCGAAGCGAGCAGTACTTC; CDR3: CASSPDSRSEQYF
J: TRBJ1-2; V: TRBV6-2/TRBV6-3; D: TRBD1; size: .; DNA: TGTGCCATCAGTTACATCGGACAGGGGGCGCATGGCTACACCTTC; CDR3: CAISYIGQGAHGYTF
J: TRBJ1-2; V: TRBV5-1; D: TRBD1; size: .; DNA: TGCGCCAGCAGCGTACAGGGGCAAAGTGGCTACACCTTC; CDR3: CASSVQGQSGYTF
J: TRBJ1-2; V: TRBV20-1; D: TRBD1; size: many; DNA: TGCAGTGCTAGAGCCTTGACAGGGCAAAACTATGGCTACACCTTC; CDR3: CSARALTGQNYGYTF
J: TRBJ2-7; V: TRBV12-3/TRBV12-4; D: TRBD2; size: many; DNA: TGTGCCAGCAGGCCTAGCGGGAGGGGATACGAGCAGTACTTC; CDR3: CASRPSGRGYEQYF
J: TRBJ1-1; V: TRBV7-2; D: .; size: many; DNA: TGTGCCAGCAGCTCGCAGGGCGGAGGGACTGAAGCTTTCTTT; CDR3: CASSSQGGGTEAFF
J: TRBJ2-7; V: TRBV6-5; D: TRBD1; size: many; DNA: TGTGCCAGCAGACACCCCGGACAGGGGGCAGGCGAGCAGTACTTC; CDR3: CASRHPGQGAGEQYF
J: TRBJ1-1; V: TRBV5-1; D: .; size: .; DNA: TGCGCCAGCAGCTTAAGTGGGACACCAGGAGACACTGAAGCTTTCTTT; CDR3: CASSLSGTPGDTEAFF
J: TRBJ1-1; V: TRBV13; D: TRBD1; size: many; DNA: TGTGCCAGCAGCGGAGAGACAGGGATGAACACTGAAGCTTTCTTT; CDR3: CASSGETGMNTEAFF
J: TRBJ1-5; V: TRBV12-3/TRBV12-4; D: .; size: few; DNA: TGTGCCAGCAGTTTAGGGACACGAACTTATAGCAATCAGCCCCAGCATTTT; CDR3: CASSLGTRTYSNQPQHF
J: TRBJ2-6; V: TRBV6-5; D: .; size: .; DNA: TGTGCCAGCAGTTTGCGGGGCTATAGCTCTGGGGCCAACGTCCTGACTTTC; CDR3: CASSLRGYSSGANVLTF
J: TRBJ1-1; V: TRBV20-1; D: .; size: few; DNA: TGCAGTGCTAGAGATTTCAAGTCGAACACTGAAGCTTTCTTT; CDR3: CSARDFKSNTEAFF
J: TRBJ2-5; V: TRBV7-3; D: .; size: many; DNA: TGTGCCAGCAGCTCCCTGGGACAAGGAGAGACCCAGTACTTC; CDR3: CASSSLGQGETQYF
J: TRBJ2-5; V: TRBV4-2; D: .; size: many; DNA: TGTGCCAGCAGCCATCGCTACCGGGCCCCCGTCGGAGAGACCCAGTACTTC; CDR3: CASSHRYRAPVGETQYF
J: TRBJ2-2; V: TRBV7-3; D: .; size: many; DNA: TGTGCCAGCAGCATCACGGACAGTAACACCGGGGAGCTGTTTTTT; CDR3: CASSITDSNTGELFF
J: TRBJ2-4; V: TRBV15; D: .; size: medium-sized; DNA: TGTGCCACCAGCAGAGAGGAAAACGGAAGGGACATTCAGTACTTC; CDR3: CATSREENGRDIQYF